Presented here are 26 T cell receptor beta chains from one specimen sequenced in a study of blood T cell repertoires in COVID-19. Repertoires were generated with immunoSEQ multiplex PCR, while TCRdb's copy carries only in-frame clones and drops some. In the table there are about 400,000 clones, just under 90% of which are singletons. Sequencing input: PBMCs or T cells enriched from blood (not recorded which). The receptors were sampled from a woman aged 30 to 39 who had recovered from COVID-19.

This chain joins TRBV6-5 and TRBJ1-6; TRBD1 might be the D (6 bases). V was trimmed by 0 bases and J by 10 bases, leaving 13 bases between them. The CDR3 totals 15 residues. Germline CDR1 reads MNHEY; CDR2 reads SVGAGI. CDR3 bases: TGTGCCAGCAGTTACTCGGGGGACATTTACTCACCCCTCCACTTT. Translated: CASSYSGDIYSPLHF.

V usage is TRBV4-2 and J usage is TRBJ2-2; tentatively, D is TRBD2 (5 bases). The CDR3 loop spans 13 amino acids. V lost 1 base, J lost 6 bases, and 6 bases lay in between. Germline lookup yields CDR1 LGHNA and CDR2 YNFKEQ. The CDR3 loop reads CASSQGEPGELFF. The CDR3 nucleotides are TGTGCCAGCAGCCAAGGGGAGCCCGGGGAGCTGTTTTTT.

This chain connects TRBV15 to TRBJ2-7, with 8 bases lining up with TRBD1. The germline V gene encodes CDR1 LNHNV and CDR2 YYDKDF (reference sequence). CDR3 length: 15 amino acids. V was clipped by 1 base and J by 6 bases; unmatched bases: 8. The CDR3 sequence: CATSRGGGQGSEQYF. The CDR3 DNA sequence: TGTGCCACCAGCAGAGGAGGAGGACAGGGATCCGAGCAGTACTTC. Drawing the rest from reference TRBV15 and TRBJ2-7, the complete variable domain is DAMVIQNPRYQVTQFGKPVTLSCSQTLNHNVMYWYQQKSSQAPKLLFHYYDKDFNNEADTPDNFQSRRPNTSFCFLDIRSPGLGDTAMYLCATSRGGGQGSEQYFGPGTRLTVT.

The chain is built from TRBV2 and TRBJ1-2; no firm D call. V shed 10 bases and J shed 8 bases, with 20 bases lying between them. Germline V gene lookup returns CDR1 SNHLY and CDR2 FYNNEI. The CDR3 is made up of 13 amino acids. The DNA for the CDR3 is TGTGCCAACTTCGGGAGACTAGAATCCGGCTACACCTTC. Its translation: CANFGRLESGYTF.

The table lists this clone with a count of one. The V call is TRBV19, the J call TRBJ2-3, with 9 bases identical to TRBD1. The CDR3 is 13 amino acids. J lost 3 bases, V lost 6 bases, and 1 base had no gene match. Germline CDR1 is LNHDA and CDR2 is SQIVND (reference sequence). The CDR3 here is CASRGTGTDTQYF. The CDR3 DNA is TGTGCCAGTAGAGGGACAGGGACAGATACGCAGTATTTT.

The chain carries TRBV11-3 and TRBJ1-1, with TRBD1 matching over 8 bases. This CDR3 contains 16 residues. Germline V lookup: CDR1 SGHNT, CDR2 YENEEA. V lost 0 bases, J lost 4 bases, and 7 bases stayed unmatched. The CDR3 sequence is CASSLEFGGQGTEAFF. The CDR3 region has the DNA TGTGCCAGCAGCTTAGAATTTGGTGGACAGGGCACTGAAGCTTTCTTT.

This rearrangement joins TRBV3-1 (or the pseudogene TRBV3-2) to TRBJ2-7, with 7 positions matching TRBD1. CDR1 and CDR2 from the germline V gene are LGHDT and YNNKEL (reference sequence). The CDR3 runs 15 residues. The junction had 9 bases not matched to a gene; V was cut back by 0 bases and J by 7 bases. CDR3 in amino acids: CASSQDRDSFREQYF. CDR3 in DNA: TGTGCCAGCAGCCAAGATAGGGACAGTTTCAGGGAGCAGTACTTC.

The rearrangement uses TRBV11-2 and TRBJ2-7; tentatively, D is TRBD2 (5 bases). The CDR3 contains 14 residues. Germline lookup yields CDR1 SGHAT and CDR2 FQNNGV. V lost 0 bases to trimming and J lost 6 bases, with 12 bases between them. CDR3 sequence (DNA): TGTGCCAGCAGCTTAGAACTAGTATGGGGCGAGCAGTACTTC. Amino acids: CASSLELVWGEQYF.

The V gene is TRBV2, the J gene TRBJ1-2, with 10 bases matching TRBD1. The J segment lost 3 bases and the V segment lost 1 base, leaving 8 bases of the junction unmatched. The CDR3 runs to 17 residues. Germline assignment: CDR1 SNHLY and CDR2 FYNNEI. CDR3 coding DNA: TGTGCCAGCAGTGAAGATTGGGACAGGGGCGCGTACTATGGCTACACCTTC. As protein: CASSEDWDRGAYYGYTF. Filled out from reference TRBV2 and TRBJ1-2, the complete variable domain reads EPEVTQTPSHQVTQMGQEVILRCVPISNHLYFYWYRQILGQKVEFLVSFYNNEISEKSEIFDDQFSVERPDGSNFTLKIRSTKLEDSAMYFCASSEDWDRGAYYGYTFGSGTRLTVV.

The sample holds a few counts of this clone. The chain recombines TRBV29-1 with TRBJ2-3; 9 bases are shared with TRBD1. The CDR3 runs to 15 residues. V dropped 7 bases and J dropped 3; count of bases not matched to a gene: 11. The germline V gene encodes CDR1 SQVTM and CDR2 ANQGSEA. The CDR3 coding sequence is TGCAGCGGTGGGCCACCCGGGACAGGGACAGATACGCAGTATTTT. Protein: CSGGPPGTGTDTQYF.

Written as DNA, the CDR3 is TGCGCCAGCAATTTAGGCAGCGGGAGGCAGTTGCCCGGGGAGCTGTTTTTT. Encoded protein: CASNLGSGRQLPGELFF. This chain connects TRBV4-1 to TRBJ2-2, with 9 bases identical to TRBD2. The J segment lost 6 bases and the V segment lost 7 bases, leaving 15 bases of the junction unmatched. Germline V lookup: CDR1 MGHRA, CDR2 YSYEKL. CDR3 length equals 17 residues.

The CDR3 region has the DNA TGTGCCAGCTCACCACCGAGGGCTAGCGGGAGGGCCTCTAATGAGCAGTTCTTC. This translates into CASSPPRASGRASNEQFF. The V call is TRBV18, the J call TRBJ2-1, with 12 bases fitting TRBD2. From germline, CDR1 is KGHSH and CDR2 LQKENI. With V trimmed by 0 bases and J by 7 bases, 10 bases remained unmatched. This CDR3 region has 18 residues.

This rearrangement joins TRBV3-1 (or the pseudogene TRBV3-2) to TRBJ1-2, with 9 bases identical to TRBD1. The CDR3 length is 16 residues. CDR1 and CDR2 (germline): LGHDT, YNNKEL (reference sequence). V shed 2 bases, J shed 3 bases, and the junction held 7 bases outside the gene matches. The CDR3 DNA sequence: TGTGCCAGCAGCCAAAAAACAGGGGGCAGGTACTATGGCTACACCTTC. Residues: CASSQKTGGRYYGYTF.

The chain uses TRBV2 and TRBJ1-5; the D gene is possibly TRBD1 (6 bases). The CDR3 has 16 amino acids. V was pared by 3 bases and J by 8 bases, with 20 bases between. From germline, CDR1 is SNHLY and CDR2 FYNNEI. The CDR3 DNA is TGTGCCAGCAGTGAGAGGGGGGGGCAGTCCTGGGAGCCCCAGCATTTT. Translated, it gives CASSERGGQSWEPQHF.

V usage is TRBV7-2 and J usage is TRBJ2-1; D is unresolved. V was shortened by 4 bases and J by 6 bases, with 10 bases between the two germline ends. Germline-derived CDR1 and CDR2 are SGHTA and FQGNSA. The CDR3 is 13 amino acids. The CDR3: CASSSLERNEQFF. CDR3 in DNA: TGTGCCAGCAGCTCCTTAGAACGCAATGAGCAGTTCTTC.

This clone has a single count. The chain recombines TRBV30 with TRBJ1-1; no clear D. From germline, CDR1 is GTSNPN and CDR2 SVGIG (reference sequence). V lost 4 bases and J lost 5, with 17 bases in between. The CDR3 has 14 amino acids. CDR3: CAWKGHAAGTEAFF. As DNA, the CDR3 is TGTGCCTGGAAGGGCCATGCTGCGGGAACTGAAGCTTTCTTT.

J is TRBJ2-1 and V is TRBV3-1 (or the pseudogene TRBV3-2); D might be TRBD1 (5 bases). The ends were cut back, 1 base at V and 10 bases at J, with 5 bases in the middle. The CDR3 has 11 residues. CDR1 is LGHDT, CDR2 YNNKEL, per germline (reference sequence). CDR3 residues: CASSQGTEQFF. CDR3 nucleotide sequence: TGTGCCAGCAGCCAAGGGACAGAGCAGTTCTTC.

V and J are TRBV5-6 and TRBJ1-2; a possible D gene is TRBD1 (6 bases). Trimming left V 1 base short and J 0 bases short, with 16 bases between. The germline V gene has CDR1 SGHDT and CDR2 YYEEEE. This CDR3 comprises 17 residues. CDR3 region: CASSLWGRTAPNYGYTF. The CDR3 DNA reads as TGTGCCAGCAGCTTGTGGGGGCGGACAGCCCCTAACTATGGCTACACCTTC.

V is TRBV4-1 and J is TRBJ1-2; 8 bases are a match to TRBD1. Trimming cost V 4 bases and J 5 bases; bases outside gene matches: 15. Germline V gene sequence: CDR1 MGHRA, CDR2 YSYEKL. This CDR3 is 17 amino acids long. The CDR3 region has the DNA TGCGCCAGCAGCCCAGAGCCATTACCAGGGGGCCCTTATGGCTACACCTTC. Translating it yields CASSPEPLPGGPYGYTF.

The CDR3 protein is CATSDRQGSTGELFF. CDR3 nucleotides: TGTGCCACCAGTGATAGGCAGGGGAGCACCGGGGAGCTGTTTTTT. This chain joins TRBV24-1 and TRBJ2-2; a possible D gene is TRBD1 (6 bases). Germline assignment: CDR1 KGHDR and CDR2 SFDVKD. The CDR3 covers 15 residues. The germline V and J ends were trimmed by 3 bases and 4 bases, with 11 bases remaining between them.

The J gene is TRBJ1-3, the V gene TRBV6-1; D is unresolved. V lost 1 base, J lost 0 bases, and 13 bases lay in between. Germline CDR1 MNHNS, CDR2 SASEGT. The CDR3 totals 17 residues. The DNA of the CDR3 is TGTGCCAGCAGTGAAGGACTATTGTTAGGCTCTGGAAACACCATATATTTT. Translated: CASSEGLLLGSGNTIYF.

This clone showed up just once. J is TRBJ2-5 and V is TRBV27; maybe TRBD2 (5 bases). This CDR3 contains 13 residues. The germline V gene encodes CDR1 MNHEY and CDR2 SMNVEV (reference sequence). Trimming cost V 0 bases and J 5 bases, with 7 bases left between them. The CDR3 DNA sequence: TGTGCCAGCAGTTTATCGAAGCGGGAGACCCAGTACTTC. Its protein is CASSLSKRETQYF.

This clone occurred once. This chain links TRBV23-1 with TRBJ2-7, with 8 bases aligning to TRBD1. TRBV23-1 is flagged as an ORF with uncertain function. This CDR3 has 17 amino acids. The junction had 14 bases not matched to a gene; V was cut back by 4 bases and J by 3 bases. The CDR3 protein is CASSLKTGGQDIYEQYF. The CDR3 DNA follows: TGCGCCAGCAGTCTGAAAACAGGGGGTCAGGATATCTACGAGCAGTACTTC.

V usage is TRBV29-1 and J usage is TRBJ1-2; weak D call: TRBD1 (5 bases). The CDR3 length is 12 residues. V lost 7 bases, J lost 4 bases, and 13 bases lay in between. The germline gives CDR1 SQVTM, CDR2 ANQGSEA. DNA for the CDR3: TGCAGCGGAAAACTGGGGCCCTATGGCTACACCTTC. This encodes CSGKLGPYGYTF. The variable domain in full, completed from reference TRBV29-1 and TRBJ1-2, reads SAVISQKPSRDICQRGTSLTIQCQVDSQVTMMFWYRQQPGQSLTLIATANQGSEATYESGFVIDKFPISRPNLTFSTLTVSNMSPEDSSIYLCSGKLGPYGYTFGSGTRLTVV.

This clone was detected ten times or more. The V gene is TRBV4-1, the J gene TRBJ2-7, with D tentatively TRBD2 (6 bases). Trimming cost V 4 bases and J 3 bases, with 16 bases left between them. CDR1 and CDR2 from the germline V gene are MGHRA and YSYEKL. This CDR3 comprises 15 residues. The CDR3 sequence is CASSPSPAGNYEQYF. DNA for the CDR3: TGCGCCAGCAGCCCCTCCCCAGCGGGCAACTACGAGCAGTACTTC.

This chain links TRBV21-1 with TRBJ1-2. TRBV21-1 is an annotated pseudogene. This CDR3 contains 19 residues. DNA of the CDR3: TGTGCCCGCCGGGGGGGGGACGAGGGCTCCAACCTGCCAGACTATGGCTACACCTTC. Protein product: CARRGGDEGSNLPDYGYTF.